This T cell receptor beta chain was recorded in a study of tumor-infiltrating lymphocytes in primary liver carcinoma. The germline V gene has CDR1 SGHNT and CDR2 YENEEA. V was shortened by 5 bases and J by 4 bases, with 11 bases between the two germline ends. The length of the CDR3 is 13 residues. Study-wide results and limits: Top-250-clone fractions were significantly higher in tumors than in blood (p = 0.039). Top clones occupying all five tumor regions numbered only about 8-25%.

A constant-region primer primed TCR beta cDNA synthesis from about 490 ng of total RNA. For TCR beta, libraries were produced by three nested multiplex PCR rounds using slightly modified ARM-PCR. Primers for the first two PCR rounds were TRBV1-TRBV30 forward primers and a C-beta reverse primer (about 9 cycles per round). TCRdb redid the calling of the multiplex PCR reads with MiXCR, one entry per CDR3 protein. The data contain more than 45,000 distinct CDR3 sequences, about 68% of them singletons. It was from approximately 20-30 mg of unsorted bulk tissue that RNA and DNA were co-extracted. Each tumor sample had over 80% viable tumor cells. As to this clonotype: Its target is unknown. Likely a read error: the CDR3 ends without its conserved phenylalanine or tryptophan.

Sequenced input: liver tumor tissue from sampling region 3. Subset given: tumor region T3, left-lateral pole. The chain recombines TRBV11-3 with TRBJ2-5; possibly TRBD2 for D (6 bases). The clonotype was recovered from a man between 35 and 55 years old with primary liver carcinoma and hepatitis B virus infection. CDR3 sequence: CASSRGTAETQYS. As DNA, the CDR3 is TGTGCCAGCAGCAGAGGGACTGCAGAGACCCAGTACTCC.